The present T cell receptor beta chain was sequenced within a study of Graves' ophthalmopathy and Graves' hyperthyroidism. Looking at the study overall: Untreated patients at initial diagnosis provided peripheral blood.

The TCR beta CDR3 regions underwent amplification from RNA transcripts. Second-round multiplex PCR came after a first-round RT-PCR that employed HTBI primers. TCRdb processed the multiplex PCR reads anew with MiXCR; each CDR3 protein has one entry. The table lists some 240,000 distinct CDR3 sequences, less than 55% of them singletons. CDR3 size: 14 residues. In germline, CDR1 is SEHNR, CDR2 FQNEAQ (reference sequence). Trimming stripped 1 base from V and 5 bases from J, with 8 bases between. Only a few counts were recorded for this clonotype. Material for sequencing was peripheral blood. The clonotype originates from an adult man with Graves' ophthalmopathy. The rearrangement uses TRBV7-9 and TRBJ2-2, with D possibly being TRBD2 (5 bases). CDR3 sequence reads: CASSLGGLTGELFF. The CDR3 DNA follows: TGTGCCAGCAGCTTAGGAGGGTTAACCGGGGAGCTGTTTTTT.